A single sample gave rise to the 5 T cell receptor beta chains below, sequenced in a study of blood T cells in healthy people across ages. PCR was performed a second time for about 6 to 12 cycles using a sample-barcoded 5' primer and a J-beta primer mix. TCRdb processed the 5' RACE reads anew with MiXCR; each CDR3 protein has one entry. The data show approximately 960,000 distinct CDR3 sequences, about 27% seen once. The same data also contributed to another study, on T cells of mothers and their children.

Source material: blood. These receptors all come from a woman aged 35 to 49 in good health.

There are many counts of this clonotype. This rearrangement joins TRBV29-1 to TRBJ1-4; D remains unclear. The CDR3 loop spans 13 amino acids. From germline, CDR1 is SQVTM and CDR2 ANQGSEA. V was shortened by 7 bases and J by 0 bases, with 9 bases between the two germline ends. CDR3 nucleotide sequence: TGCAGCGCCCGGCGGGCAACTAATGAAAAACTGTTTTTT. The encoded protein is CSARRATNEKLFF.

This rearrangement joins TRBV6-5 to TRBJ1-1; maybe TRBD1 (5 bases). CDR1 is MNHEY, CDR2 SVGAGI, per germline. Trimming removed 0 bases from V and 6 bases from J, with 17 bases in between. The CDR3 loop spans 16 amino acids. The CDR3 reads CASSYSWDVGHAEAFF. CDR3 sequence (DNA): TGTGCCAGCAGTTACTCTTGGGACGTGGGCCACGCTGAAGCTTTCTTT.

This clonotype occurred a few times. The chain joins TRBV18 to TRBJ2-3, with TRBD1 matching over 7 bases. V was clipped by 4 bases and J by 10 bases; unmatched bases: 8. CDR1 KGHSH and CDR2 LQKENI come from the germline V gene. The CDR3 totals 13 residues. The CDR3: CASSLDRDDAQYF. The DNA of the CDR3 is TGTGCCAGCTCACTCGACAGGGACGATGCGCAGTATTTT.

This clonotype has at least ten counts. CDR3 amino acids: CASSQEGGRNEQFF. The DNA for the CDR3 is TGTGCCAGCAGCCAAGAGGGGGGTCGGAATGAGCAGTTCTTC. The V call is TRBV3-1, the J call TRBJ2-1; a possible D gene is TRBD2 (6 bases). The CDR3 loop spans 14 amino acids. From germline, CDR1 is LGHDT and CDR2 YNNKEL (reference sequence). With 0 bases removed from V and 7 bases from J, the gap between germline ends came to 10 bases.

This clonotype was observed a few times. This chain connects TRBV7-2 to TRBJ2-3; 13 bases match TRBD2. V gave up 4 bases and J gave up 4 bases; unmatched junction bases: 11. The CDR3 has 18 residues. CDR1 is SGHTA, CDR2 FQGNSA, per germline. The CDR3 DNA follows: TGTGCCAGCAGCTCGCCCACTAGCGGGGGGGCCCGGGCAGATACGCAGTATTTT. It encodes CASSSPTSGGARADTQYF.